This T cell receptor beta chain comes out of a study of post-analysis software for immune sequencing data. Germline V CDR1 and CDR2: SQVTM, ANQGSEA. V lost 4 bases to trimming and J lost 7 bases; unmatched junction nucleotides: 12. CDR3 size: 15 residues. This clonotype was detected once. Unique molecular identifiers had been added to the TCR beta cDNA libraries. Via MiXCR, TCRdb re-called the PCR reads, giving one row per CDR3 protein. The sample contains about 160,000 distinct CDR3 sequences, about 34% of which appear only once. This specimen consisted of blood, obtained after autologous hematopoietic stem cell transplantation. The rearrangement joins TRBV29-1 to TRBJ2-2, with 7 bases aligning to TRBD1. This TCR was sampled from a girl between 10 and 17 years old with multiple sclerosis. CDR3 in amino acids: CSVARLDRDNGELFF. CDR3 in DNA: TGCAGCGTTGCCCGACTCGACAGGGATAACGGGGAGCTGTTTTTT.